The entry that follows covers one TCR beta chain sequence. The source of the sample is a study of control samples from healthy donors and cancer patients. This CDR3 region has 15 residues. TCRdb's copy holds only in-frame clones and misses some; the assay was immunoSEQ multiplex PCR. The sample consists of roughly 43,000 clones, roughly 94% of them appearing once. This receptor was identified in a man aged 55 to 70 in good health. Sequences were obtained from blood. The chain links TRBV21-1 to TRBJ1-2. TRBV21-1 is deemed a pseudogene. CDR3 nucleotides: TGTGCCAGCAGCAAAGGCGGATTGCCGCACTATGGCTACACCTTC. This sequence encodes CASSKGGLPHYGYTF.